The source of this TCR beta chain is a study of T cell repertoires and HLA-DP antigens. Study-wide background: Average DNA input: around 200 ng for CD137+CD4+ sorts, approximately 1,200 ng pre-culture. Whole-study results and caveats: Naive and memory CD4+ cells were analysed together, not apart.

The table came from immunoSEQ multiplex PCR; TCRdb's copy has only in-frame clones and leaves some out. The sample records 75,000 to 90,000 clones, about 89% being singletons. The V gene lost 1 base and the J gene lost 9 bases, with 12 bases spanning the gap. CDR3 length equals 14 residues. Per the germline V gene, CDR1 is SEHNR and CDR2 is FQNEAQ (reference sequence). This clone is a singleton in its sample. Antigen: not known. The sample consisted of CD4+ T cells from PBMCs. V is TRBV7-9 and J is TRBJ2-2; D gene unclear. The receptor comes from a man aged 50-60 years in good health and CMV-seronegative. The CDR3 region has the DNA TGTGCCAGCAGCTTAGATTCGAGGCCCCGGGAGCTGTTTTTT. It yields the protein CASSLDSRPRELFF.